This T cell receptor beta chain was retrieved from a study of blood T cells in healthy people across ages. The study, taken as a whole, reports: Considered underestimates were the diversity estimates obtained from one million T cells.

Sample-barcoded 5' priming and a J-beta primer mix drove a second PCR of roughly 7 to 11 cycles. TCRdb itself ran the 5' RACE reads through MiXCR, one entry per CDR3 protein. This table holds roughly 1.9 million distinct CDR3 sequences, 35% to 50% found once. A note on this clonotype: Its specificity is not known.

Source material: blood. This receptor was taken from a human donor in good health.

CDR3 amino acids: CASCYIPTSGGCDTQYF. In nucleotides, the CDR3 is TGTGCCAGCTGTTATATTCCGACTAGCGGGGGATGCGATACGCAGTATTTT. The rearrangement links TRBV12-3 or TRBV12-4 to TRBJ2-3, with 12 bases fitting TRBD2. V was pared by 8 bases and J by 6 bases, with 15 bases of the junction left unmatched. The CDR3 contains 17 residues.